This T cell receptor beta chain was sequenced during a study of cytomegalovirus exposure and HLA in healthy donors. The PCR had 60 Vbeta and 13 Jbeta primers. Clones were read by immunoSEQ multiplex PCR, and TCRdb kept only the in-frame ones, dropping some. The data contain about 130,000 clones, around 72% of them singletons. On this clone: The antigen remains unidentified.

The germline gives CDR1 LNHDA, CDR2 SQIVND (reference sequence). Trimming cost V 5 bases and J 5 bases, with 12 bases left between them. The CDR3 is 13 amino acids. Points from the study as a whole: An analysis done earlier found most TCR beta V segments productive about 87% or about 30% of the time.

Source material: PBMCs. The receptor's source is a man between 18 and 35 years old in good health and CMV-seropositive. The V and J genes are TRBV19 and TRBJ1-1; D gene ambiguous. The CDR3 nucleotides read TGTGCCAGTAGTCGGGGAGGAAATACTGAAGCTTTCTTT. It codes for CASSRGGNTEAFF.